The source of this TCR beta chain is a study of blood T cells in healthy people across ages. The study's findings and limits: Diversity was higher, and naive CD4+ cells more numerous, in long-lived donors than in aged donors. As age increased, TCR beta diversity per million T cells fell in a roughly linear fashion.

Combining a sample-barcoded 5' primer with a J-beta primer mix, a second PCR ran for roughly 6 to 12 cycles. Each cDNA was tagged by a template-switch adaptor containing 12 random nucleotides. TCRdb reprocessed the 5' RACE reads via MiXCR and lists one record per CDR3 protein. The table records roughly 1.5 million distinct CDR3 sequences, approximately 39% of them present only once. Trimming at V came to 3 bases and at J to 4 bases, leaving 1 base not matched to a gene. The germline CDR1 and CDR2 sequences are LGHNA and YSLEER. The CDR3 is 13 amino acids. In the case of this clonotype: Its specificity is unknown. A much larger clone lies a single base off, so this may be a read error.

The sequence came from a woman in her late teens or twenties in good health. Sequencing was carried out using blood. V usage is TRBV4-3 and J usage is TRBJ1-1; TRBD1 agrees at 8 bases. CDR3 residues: CASSQTGVTEAFF. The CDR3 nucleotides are TGCGCCAGCAGCCAGACAGGGGTCACTGAAGCTTTCTTT.